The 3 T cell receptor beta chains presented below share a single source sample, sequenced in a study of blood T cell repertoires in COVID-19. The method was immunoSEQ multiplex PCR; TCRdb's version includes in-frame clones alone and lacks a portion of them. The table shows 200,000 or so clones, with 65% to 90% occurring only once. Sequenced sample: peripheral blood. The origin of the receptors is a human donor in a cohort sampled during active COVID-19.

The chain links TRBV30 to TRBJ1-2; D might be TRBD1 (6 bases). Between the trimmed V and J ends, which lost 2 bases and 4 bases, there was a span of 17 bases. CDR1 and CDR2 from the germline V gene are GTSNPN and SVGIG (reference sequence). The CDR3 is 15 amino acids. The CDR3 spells CAWSSGGPSGYGYTF. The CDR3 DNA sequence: TGTGCCTGGAGTTCGGGGGGCCCCTCTGGCTATGGCTACACCTTC.

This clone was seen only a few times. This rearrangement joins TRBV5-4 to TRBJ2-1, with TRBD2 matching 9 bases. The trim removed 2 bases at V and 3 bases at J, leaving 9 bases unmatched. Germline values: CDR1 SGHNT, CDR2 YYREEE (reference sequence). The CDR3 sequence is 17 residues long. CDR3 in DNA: TGTGCCAGCAGCTTAGCATTTAGCGGGAGTAACTACAATGAGCAGTTCTTC. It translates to CASSLAFSGSNYNEQFF.

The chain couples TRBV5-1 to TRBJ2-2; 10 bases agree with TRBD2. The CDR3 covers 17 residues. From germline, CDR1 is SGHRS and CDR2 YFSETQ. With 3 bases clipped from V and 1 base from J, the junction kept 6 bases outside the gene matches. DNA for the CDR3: TGCGCCAGCAGCTCGCGAACTAGCGGGAAGAACACCGGGGAGCTGTTTTTT. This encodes CASSSRTSGKNTGELFF.